This TCR beta chain was identified in a study of Tregs in tolerant kidney transplant recipients. The V end was cut by 2 bases, the J end by 0 bases, with 14 bases between. This CDR3 contains 15 residues. Germline V gene lookup returns CDR1 SQVTM and CDR2 ANQGSEA. Unstimulated regulatory T cells (CD4+CD25+CD127-), CD4+CD25- non-regulatory cells, CD4 and CD8 cells were FACS-sorted from thawed PBMCs. TCRdb's table, derived via immunoSEQ multiplex PCR, lists solely in-frame clones and lacks some. There are 200,000 to 300,000 clones in the sample; around 82% occur only once, and 0.5% to 0.65% lies in the top ten. Regarding this clone: What it binds is unknown.

Overall study findings and caveats: Tregs expanded with activated donor B cells seemed most donor-specific. No direct test of biological reproducibility was done here.

The chain recombines TRBV29-1 with TRBJ2-7, with D possibly matching TRBD2 (6 bases). Sample: CD4+ T cells from blood. The receptor was derived from a human donor in good health. The CDR3 DNA is TGCAGCGTTGAAAGTCGGGACGGGAGCTCCTACGAGCAGTACTTC. It translates to CSVESRDGSSYEQYF.